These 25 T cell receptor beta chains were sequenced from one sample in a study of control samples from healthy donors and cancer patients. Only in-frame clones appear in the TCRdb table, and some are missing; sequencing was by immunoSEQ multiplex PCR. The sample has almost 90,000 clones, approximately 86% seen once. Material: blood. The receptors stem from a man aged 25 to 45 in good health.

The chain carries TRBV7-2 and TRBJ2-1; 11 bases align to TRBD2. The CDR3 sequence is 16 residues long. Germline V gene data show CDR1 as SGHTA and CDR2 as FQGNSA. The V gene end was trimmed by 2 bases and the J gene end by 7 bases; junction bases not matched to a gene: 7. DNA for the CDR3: TGTGCCAGCAGCTTATCTAGCGGGGGGCGGAGGAATGAGCAGTTCTTC. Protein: CASSLSSGGRRNEQFF.

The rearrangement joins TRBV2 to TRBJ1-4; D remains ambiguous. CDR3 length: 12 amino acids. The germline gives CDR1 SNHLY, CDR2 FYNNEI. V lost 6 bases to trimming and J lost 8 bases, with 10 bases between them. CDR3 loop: CASRDLGEKLFF. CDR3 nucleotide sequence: TGTGCCAGCAGGGACTTAGGAGAAAAACTGTTTTTT.

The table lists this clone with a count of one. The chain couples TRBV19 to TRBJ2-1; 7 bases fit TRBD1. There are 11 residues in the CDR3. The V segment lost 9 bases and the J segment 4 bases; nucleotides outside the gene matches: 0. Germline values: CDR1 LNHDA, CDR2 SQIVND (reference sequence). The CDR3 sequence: CARGQYNEQFF. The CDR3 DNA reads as TGTGCCAGGGGACAGTACAATGAGCAGTTCTTC.

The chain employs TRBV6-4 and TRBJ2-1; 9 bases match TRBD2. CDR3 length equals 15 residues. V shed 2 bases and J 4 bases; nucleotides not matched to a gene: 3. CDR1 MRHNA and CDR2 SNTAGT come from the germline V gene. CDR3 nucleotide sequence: TGTGCCAGCAGTGACGGGCTAGCGGGGTACAATGAGCAGTTCTTC. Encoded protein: CASSDGLAGYNEQFF.

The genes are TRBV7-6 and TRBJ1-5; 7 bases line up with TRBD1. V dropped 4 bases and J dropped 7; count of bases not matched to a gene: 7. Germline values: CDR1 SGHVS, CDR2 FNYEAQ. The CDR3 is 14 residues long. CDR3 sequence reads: CASSSTGVGQPQHF. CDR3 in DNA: TGTGCCAGCAGCTCTACAGGGGTGGGCCAGCCCCAGCATTTT.

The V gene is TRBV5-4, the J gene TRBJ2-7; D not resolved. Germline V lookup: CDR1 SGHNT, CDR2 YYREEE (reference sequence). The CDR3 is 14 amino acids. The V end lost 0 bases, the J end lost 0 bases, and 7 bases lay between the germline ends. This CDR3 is CASSLDTASYEQYF. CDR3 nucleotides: TGTGCCAGCAGCTTGGATACGGCCTCCTACGAGCAGTACTTC.

The CDR3 DNA sequence: TGTGCCAGTTCCGGGGAGGAGACCCAGTACTTC. It codes for CASSGEETQYF. V usage is TRBV19 and J usage is TRBJ2-5, with D tentatively TRBD2 (5 bases). This CDR3 has 11 amino acids. The V gene's germline CDR1 is LNHDA and CDR2 SQIVND (reference sequence). The germline V and J ends were trimmed by 8 bases and 5 bases, with 9 bases remaining between them. The full variable domain, with the rest looked up from reference TRBV19 and TRBJ2-5, is DGGITQSPKYLFRKEGQNVTLSCEQNLNHDAMYWYRQDPGQGLRLIYYSQIVNDFQKGDIAEGYSVSREKKESFPLTVTSAQKNPTAFYLCASSGEETQYFGPGTRLLVL.

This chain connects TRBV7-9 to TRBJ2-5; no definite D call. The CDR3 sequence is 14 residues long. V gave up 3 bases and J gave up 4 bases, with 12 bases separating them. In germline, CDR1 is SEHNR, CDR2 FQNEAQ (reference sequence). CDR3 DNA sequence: TGTGCCAGCAGCTTCGTAGGACCGGCAGAGACCCAGTACTTC. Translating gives CASSFVGPAETQYF.

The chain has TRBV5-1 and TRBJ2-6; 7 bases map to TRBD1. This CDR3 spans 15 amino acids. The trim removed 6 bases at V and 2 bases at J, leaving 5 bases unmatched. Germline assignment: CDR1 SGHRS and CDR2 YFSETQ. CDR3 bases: TGCGCCAGCAATCAGGGGGTCACTGGGGCCAACGTCCTGACTTTC. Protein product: CASNQGVTGANVLTF. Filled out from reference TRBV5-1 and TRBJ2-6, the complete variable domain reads KAGVTQTPRYLIKTRGQQVTLSCSPISGHRSVSWYQQTPGQGLQFLFEYFSETQRNKGNFPGRFSGRQFSNSRSEMNVSTLELGDSALYLCASNQGVTGANVLTFGAGSRLTVL.

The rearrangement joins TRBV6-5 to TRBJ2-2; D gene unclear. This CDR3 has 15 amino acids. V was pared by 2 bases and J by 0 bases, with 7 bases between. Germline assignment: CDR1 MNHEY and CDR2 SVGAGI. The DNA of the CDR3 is TGTGCCAGCAGTTACAGGCAGCCGAACACCGGGGAGCTGTTTTTT. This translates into CASSYRQPNTGELFF.

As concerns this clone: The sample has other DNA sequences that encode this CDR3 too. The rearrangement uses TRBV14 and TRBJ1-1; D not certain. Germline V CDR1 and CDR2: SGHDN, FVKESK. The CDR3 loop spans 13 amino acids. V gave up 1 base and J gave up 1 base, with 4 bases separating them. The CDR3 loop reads CASSQGGNTEAFF. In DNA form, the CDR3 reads TGTGCCAGCAGCCAAGGCGGGAACACTGAAGCTTTCTTT.

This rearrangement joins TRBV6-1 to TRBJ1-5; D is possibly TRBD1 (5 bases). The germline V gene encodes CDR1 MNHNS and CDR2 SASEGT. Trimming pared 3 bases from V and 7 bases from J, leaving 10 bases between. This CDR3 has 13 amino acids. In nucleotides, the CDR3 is TGTGCCAGCAGTGACAGGGTTGGACAGCCCCAGCATTTT. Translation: CASSDRVGQPQHF.

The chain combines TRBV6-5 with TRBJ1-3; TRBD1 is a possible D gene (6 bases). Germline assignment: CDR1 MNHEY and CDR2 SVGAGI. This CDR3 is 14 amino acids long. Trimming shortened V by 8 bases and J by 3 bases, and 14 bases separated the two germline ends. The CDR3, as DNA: TGTGCCAGCGGCCGGGGGGCGCTTGGAAACACCATATATTTT. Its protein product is CASGRGALGNTIYF.

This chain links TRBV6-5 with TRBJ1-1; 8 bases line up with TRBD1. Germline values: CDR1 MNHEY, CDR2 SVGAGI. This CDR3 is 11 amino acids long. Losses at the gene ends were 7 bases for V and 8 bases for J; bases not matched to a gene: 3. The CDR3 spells CASKGTGEAFF. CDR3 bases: TGTGCCAGCAAAGGGACAGGAGAAGCTTTCTTT.

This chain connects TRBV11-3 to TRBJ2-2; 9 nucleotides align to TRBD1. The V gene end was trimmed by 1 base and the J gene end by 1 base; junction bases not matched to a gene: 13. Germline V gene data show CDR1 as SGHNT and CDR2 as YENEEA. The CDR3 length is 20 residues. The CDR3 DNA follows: TGTGCCAGCAGCTTAGCGGGAAACACAGGGGGCGGATGGAACACCGGGGAGCTGTTTTTT. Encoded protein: CASSLAGNTGGGWNTGELFF.

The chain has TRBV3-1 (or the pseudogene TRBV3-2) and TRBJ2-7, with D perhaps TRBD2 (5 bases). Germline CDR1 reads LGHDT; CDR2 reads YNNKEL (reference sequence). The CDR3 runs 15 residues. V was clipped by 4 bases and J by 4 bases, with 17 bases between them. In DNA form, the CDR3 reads TGTGCCAGCAGCCGCAGCGGTATGGGTACGTACGAGCAGTACTTC. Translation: CASSRSGMGTYEQYF.

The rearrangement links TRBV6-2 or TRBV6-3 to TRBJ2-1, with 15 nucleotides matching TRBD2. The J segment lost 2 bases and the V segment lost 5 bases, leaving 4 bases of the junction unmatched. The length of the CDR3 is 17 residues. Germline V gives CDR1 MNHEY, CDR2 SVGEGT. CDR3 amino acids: CASSVGLAGGAYNEQFF. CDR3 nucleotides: TGTGCCAGCAGTGTCGGACTAGCGGGGGGGGCCTACAATGAGCAGTTCTTC.

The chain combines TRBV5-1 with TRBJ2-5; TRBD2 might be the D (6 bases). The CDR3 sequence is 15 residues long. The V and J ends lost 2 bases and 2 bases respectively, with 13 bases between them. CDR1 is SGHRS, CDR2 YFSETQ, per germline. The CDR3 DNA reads TGCGCCAGCAGCTTATGGGGGGACGAACAAGAGACCCAGTACTTC. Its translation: CASSLWGDEQETQYF. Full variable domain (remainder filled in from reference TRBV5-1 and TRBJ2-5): KAGVTQTPRYLIKTRGQQVTLSCSPISGHRSVSWYQQTPGQGLQFLFEYFSETQRNKGNFPGRFSGRQFSNSRSEMNVSTLELGDSALYLCASSLWGDEQETQYFGPGTRLLVL.

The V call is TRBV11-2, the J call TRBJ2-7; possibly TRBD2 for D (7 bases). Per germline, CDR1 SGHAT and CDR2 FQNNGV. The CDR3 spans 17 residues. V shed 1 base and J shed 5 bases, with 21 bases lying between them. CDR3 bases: TGTGCCAGCAGCTTAGGGGAGGGGGGCGGACGGAGGGACGAGCAGTACTTC. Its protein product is CASSLGEGGGRRDEQYF.

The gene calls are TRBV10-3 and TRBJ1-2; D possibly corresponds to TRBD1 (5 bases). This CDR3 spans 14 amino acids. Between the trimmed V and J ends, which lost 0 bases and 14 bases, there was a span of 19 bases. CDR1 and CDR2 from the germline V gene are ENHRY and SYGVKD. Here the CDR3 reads CAISESMGRPRGTF. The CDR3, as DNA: TGTGCCATCAGTGAGTCGATGGGACGCCCCCGGGGGACCTTC.

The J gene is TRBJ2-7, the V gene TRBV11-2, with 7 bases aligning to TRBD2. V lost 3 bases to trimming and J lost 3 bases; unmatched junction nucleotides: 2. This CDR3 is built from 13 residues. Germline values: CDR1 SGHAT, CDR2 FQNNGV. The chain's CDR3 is CASSLERGYEQYV. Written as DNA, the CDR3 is TGTGCCAGCAGCTTGGAGCGGGGCTACGAGCAGTACGTC.

CDR3 sequence (DNA): TGTGCCAGCAGTTCCCCGGCGGGGTATAGCAATCAGCCCCAGCATTTT. Encoded protein: CASSSPAGYSNQPQHF. The chain is built from TRBV6-5 and TRBJ1-5; D gene unclear. Trimming pared 4 bases from V and 0 bases from J, leaving 13 bases between. The CDR3 has 16 amino acids. Per germline, CDR1 MNHEY and CDR2 SVGAGI.

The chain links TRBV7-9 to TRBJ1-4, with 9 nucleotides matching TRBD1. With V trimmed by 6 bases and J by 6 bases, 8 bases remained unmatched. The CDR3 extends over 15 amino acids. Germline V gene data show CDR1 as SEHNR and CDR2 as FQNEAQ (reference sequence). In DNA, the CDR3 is TGTGCCAGCAGGGGACAGGGCGGGTCCCATGAAAAACTGTTTTTT. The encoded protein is CASRGQGGSHEKLFF.

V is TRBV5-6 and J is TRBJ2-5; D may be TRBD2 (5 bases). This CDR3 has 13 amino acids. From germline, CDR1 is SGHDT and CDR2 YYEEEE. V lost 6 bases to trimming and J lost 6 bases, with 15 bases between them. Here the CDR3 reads CASNPAGEKTQYF. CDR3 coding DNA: TGTGCCAGCAACCCTGCCGGGGAAAAGACCCAGTACTTC.

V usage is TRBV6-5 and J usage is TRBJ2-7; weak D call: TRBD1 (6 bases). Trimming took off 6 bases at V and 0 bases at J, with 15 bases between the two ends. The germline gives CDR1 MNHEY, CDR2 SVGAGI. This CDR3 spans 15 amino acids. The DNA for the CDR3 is TGTGCCAGCAGCCAGGGGACGTCCAGCTCCTACGAGCAGTACGTC. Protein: CASSQGTSSSYEQYV.